These 10 T cell receptor beta chains were all obtained from the same sample, sequenced in a study of blood T cells in healthy people across ages. Together with a sample-barcoded 5' primer, a J-beta primer mix was included in a second PCR lasting roughly 7 to 11 cycles. From the 5' RACE reads, TCRdb called clonotypes with MiXCR, one entry per CDR3 protein. The sample lists approximately 820,000 distinct CDR3 sequences; 44% were seen once. Sequencing input: blood. The receptor set was obtained from a man in his sixties in good health.

This clonotype was counted only a few times. The chain couples TRBV7-9 to TRBJ2-7; D ambiguous. CDR3 length equals 16 residues. Germline assignment: CDR1 SEHNR and CDR2 FQNEAQ (reference sequence). Trimming removed 1 base at V and 3 bases at J, with 16 bases between. The DNA of the CDR3 is TGTGCCAGCAGCTTAGAAGAGCCCAGGAGTCGCTACGAGCAGTACTTC. Encoded protein: CASSLEEPRSRYEQYF.

This clonotype came up a few times. The V call is TRBV4-3, the J call TRBJ2-3; D might be TRBD1 (5 bases). The V end was cut by 4 bases, the J end by 3 bases, with 11 bases between. Germline V gene sequence: CDR1 LGHNA, CDR2 YSLEER. This CDR3 contains 14 residues. Here the CDR3 DNA reads TGCGCCAGCAGCCGAACTGACAGAACAGATACGCAGTATTTT. It encodes CASSRTDRTDTQYF.

V gene TRBV21-1 combines with J gene TRBJ1-2. TRBV21-1 constitutes a pseudogene. This CDR3 contains 13 residues. The CDR3 sequence is CASSKESREGYTF. In DNA, the CDR3 is TGTGCCAGCAGCAAAGAGTCGAGGGAAGGCTACACCTTC.

For this clonotype: This could be a read error, since a much larger clone is one nucleotide away. The CDR3 is CAISESEDTQYF. CDR3 sequence (DNA): TGTGCCATCAGTGAGTCGGAAGATACGCAGTATTTT. The chain recombines TRBV10-3 with TRBJ2-3; no firm D call. The CDR3 is made up of 12 amino acids. The germline V gene has CDR1 ENHRY and CDR2 SYGVKD. The germline V and J ends were trimmed by 0 bases and 5 bases, with 3 bases remaining between them.

On this clonotype: The junction shows a germline mismatch at one end, possibly a read error. The rearrangement joins TRBV27 to TRBJ2-7; D unresolved. The CDR3 runs to 14 residues. Germline CDR1 is MNHEY and CDR2 is SMNVEV (reference sequence). The DNA of the CDR3 is TGCGCCAGCAGAAAGACGAGAGGTGCCTACGAGCAGTACTTC. It codes for CASRKTRGAYEQYF.

The rearrangement joins TRBV3-1 to TRBJ2-2, with D tentatively TRBD1 (6 bases). The CDR3 contains 18 residues. The V gene's germline CDR1 is LGHDT and CDR2 YNNKEL (reference sequence). V lost 1 base, J lost 2 bases, and 17 bases lay in between. The CDR3: CASSQVRLGAANTGELFF. CDR3 DNA sequence: TGTGCCAGCAGCCAAGTCCGATTGGGGGCTGCCAACACCGGGGAGCTGTTTTTT.

The chain employs TRBV9 and TRBJ2-3; 16 nucleotides match TRBD2. The CDR3 has 17 amino acids. The J segment lost 5 bases and the V segment lost 3 bases, leaving 6 bases of the junction unmatched. CDR1 is SGDLS and CDR2 is YYNGEE in the germline V gene. The DNA for the CDR3 is TGTGCCAGCAGCGCCCCGGGACTAGCGGGGGGGCAAGATACGCAGTATTTT. Amino acid sequence: CASSAPGLAGGQDTQYF.

A note on this clonotype: This may be a read error: a much more frequent sequence differs by one nucleotide. The V call is TRBV4-3, the J call TRBJ2-3, with D tentatively TRBD1 or TRBD2 (5 bases each). Deletions cut 1 base from V and 3 bases from J, with 14 bases between. Looked up from germline, CDR1 is LGHNA and CDR2 is YSLEER. The length of the CDR3 is 16 residues. CDR3 loop: CASSQGDRFGTDTQYF. The CDR3 DNA follows: TGCGCCAGCAGCCAAGGGGACCGCTTCGGGACAGATACGCAGTATTTT.

With respect to this clonotype: A much larger clone differs from this one at a single base, so this may be a read error. The gene calls are TRBV29-1 and TRBJ2-7, with 11 nucleotides matching TRBD2. The DNA end lines up better with TRBJ2-5; the J call may be wrong. Per the germline V gene, CDR1 is SQVTM and CDR2 is ANQGSEA. The CDR3 length is 14 residues. This CDR3 is CSGERLAGQETQYF. CDR3 nucleotide sequence: TGCAGCGGTGAGAGACTAGCGGGGCAAGAGACCCAGTACTTC.

This chain links TRBV7-9 with TRBJ1-4; possibly TRBD1 for D (5 bases). Germline lookup yields CDR1 SEHNR and CDR2 FQNEAQ (reference sequence). V was clipped by 1 base and J by 4 bases, with 10 bases between them. CDR3 length: 15 amino acids. CDR3 DNA sequence: TGTGCCAGCAGCTTAGGGGGCCAGATTAATGAAAAACTGTTTTTT. This sequence encodes CASSLGGQINEKLFF. The whole variable domain, remainder taken from reference TRBV7-9 and TRBJ1-4, is DTGVSQNPRHKITKRGQNVTFRCDPISEHNRLYWYRQTLGQGPEFLTYFQNEAQLEKSRLLSDRFSAERPKGSFSTLEIQRTEQGDSAMYLCASSLGGQINEKLFFGSGTQLSVL.